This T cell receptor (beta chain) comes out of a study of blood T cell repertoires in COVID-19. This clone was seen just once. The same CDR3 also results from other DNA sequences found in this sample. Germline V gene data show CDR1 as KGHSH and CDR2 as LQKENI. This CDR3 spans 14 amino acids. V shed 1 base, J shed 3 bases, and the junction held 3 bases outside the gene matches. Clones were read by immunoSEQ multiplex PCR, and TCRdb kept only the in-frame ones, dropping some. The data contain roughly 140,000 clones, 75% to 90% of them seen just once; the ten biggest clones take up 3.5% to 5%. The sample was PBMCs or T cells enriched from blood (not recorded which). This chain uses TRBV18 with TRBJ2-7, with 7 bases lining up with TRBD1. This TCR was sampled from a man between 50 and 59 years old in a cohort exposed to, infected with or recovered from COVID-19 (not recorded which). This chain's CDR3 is CASSPLDRVYEQYF. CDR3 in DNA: TGTGCCAGCTCACCACTCGACAGGGTCTACGAGCAGTACTTC.